This TCR beta chain was sequenced in a study of CD8 T cells in Susac syndrome. The sequenced target, TCR beta, came from blood CD8+ and CD4+ T cells. Reverse transcription of roughly 0.5 to 1 ug RNA was performed with random hexamers. Each CDR3 protein gets one entry after TCRdb re-called the immunoSEQ multiplex PCR reads with MiXCR. The sample includes a few hundred thousand distinct CDR3 sequences, roughly 96% of them seen just once. In germline, CDR1 is LGHNT, CDR2 FRNRAP. Between the trimmed V and J ends, which lost 0 bases and 8 bases, there was a span of 14 bases. This CDR3 region has 15 residues.

This TCR was recovered from a human donor with multiple sclerosis. The chain links TRBV12-5 to TRBJ2-1; possibly TRBD1 for D (6 bases). The sequenced material came from CD4+ T cells from PBMCs. The CDR3 reads CASGLVRLGGDEQFF. The CDR3 nucleotides read TGTGCTAGTGGTTTGGTACGTCTAGGGGGTGATGAGCAGTTCTTC.